These T cell receptor beta chains were read from a single sample in a study of blood T cell repertoires in COVID-19. The protocol was immunoSEQ multiplex PCR, while the TCRdb copy is restricted to in-frame clones and leaves out a portion. The sample contains some 160,000 clones, around 82% of which appear only once. The material sequenced was peripheral blood. These receptors were taken from a man between 65 and 85 years old with active or convalescent COVID-19. Each CDR3 is given with its conserved first and last residue. Fields, in order: CDR3 DNA, CDR3 protein, clone size, CDR3 length, D gene, J gene, V gene. The D gene is left open where the match is weak. Clone size is not always given. Where it is, it says once, few, many or a class for expanded clones.

cdr3_nt: TGTGCCAGCAGTTACTCGACTAGACAGCTTGAAGCTTTCTTT; cdr3_aa: CASSYSTRQLEAFF; clone_size: NA; cdr3_length: 14; d_call: NA; j_call: TRBJ1-1; v_call: TRBV6-5
cdr3_nt: TGTGCCAGCACCGGGAGACTTAATGAAAAACTGTTTTTT; cdr3_aa: CASTGRLNEKLFF; clone_size: NA; cdr3_length: 13; d_call: NA; j_call: TRBJ1-4; v_call: TRBV28
cdr3_nt: TGTGCCAGCAGTTCCTTCCAACAGCTCTGTGCTTTCTTT; cdr3_aa: CASSSFQQLCAFF; clone_size: once; cdr3_length: 13; d_call: NA; j_call: TRBJ1-1; v_call: TRBV6-2/TRBV6-3
cdr3_nt: TGTGCCAGCAGTCGCGGACAGTTTAACTATGGCTACACCTTC; cdr3_aa: CASSRGQFNYGYTF; clone_size: NA; cdr3_length: 14; d_call: NA; j_call: TRBJ1-2; v_call: TRBV6-5
cdr3_nt: TGTGCCTGGAGTAAGTTAGCGGGAGGTCGAGTCTACGAGCAGTACTTC; cdr3_aa: CAWSKLAGGRVYEQYF; clone_size: NA; cdr3_length: 16; d_call: TRBD2; j_call: TRBJ2-7; v_call: TRBV30
cdr3_nt: TGTGCCTGGAGTAAACGGACATGGACCTATGGCTACACCTTC; cdr3_aa: CAWSKRTWTYGYTF; clone_size: NA; cdr3_length: 14; d_call: NA; j_call: TRBJ1-2; v_call: TRBV30
cdr3_nt: TGTGCCATCAGAACTCAGGGGGCTTTGGGTGAAGCTTTCTTT; cdr3_aa: CAIRTQGALGEAFF; clone_size: NA; cdr3_length: 14; d_call: TRBD1; j_call: TRBJ1-1; v_call: TRBV10-3
cdr3_nt: TGTGCCAGCAGCCAAGGTTTCACTAGCGGGTTCAAAAACATTCAGTACTTC; cdr3_aa: CASSQGFTSGFKNIQYF; clone_size: NA; cdr3_length: 17; d_call: TRBD2; j_call: TRBJ2-4; v_call: TRBV3-1/TRBV3-2
cdr3_nt: TGTGCCAGTAGTATCGCAGGGGTGGATACGCAGTATTTT; cdr3_aa: CASSIAGVDTQYF; clone_size: NA; cdr3_length: 13; d_call: NA; j_call: TRBJ2-3; v_call: TRBV19
cdr3_nt: TGTGCCAGCAGCTCCCCGGTCCTCACGGGAGCTTTCTTT; cdr3_aa: CASSSPVLTGAFF; clone_size: NA; cdr3_length: 13; d_call: NA; j_call: TRBJ1-1; v_call: TRBV5-4
cdr3_nt: TGCGCCAGCAGCCTACTAGCGGGAGCAGTCGCCGAGCAGTACTTC; cdr3_aa: CASSLLAGAVAEQYF; clone_size: few; cdr3_length: 15; d_call: TRBD2; j_call: TRBJ2-7; v_call: TRBV4-3
cdr3_nt: TGTGCCAGCAGCTTGTCACAGGGAAACCAGCCCCAGCATTTT; cdr3_aa: CASSLSQGNQPQHF; clone_size: few; cdr3_length: 14; d_call: NA; j_call: TRBJ1-5; v_call: TRBV5-6
cdr3_nt: TGTGCCAGCACACTTAGCGGGATCGCCTACGAGCAGTACTTC; cdr3_aa: CASTLSGIAYEQYF; clone_size: NA; cdr3_length: 14; d_call: TRBD2; j_call: TRBJ2-7; v_call: TRBV5-5
cdr3_nt: TGTGCCAGCAGGGTATATAGGGAGAATTCACCCCTCCACTTT; cdr3_aa: CASRVYRENSPLHF; clone_size: NA; cdr3_length: 14; d_call: NA; j_call: TRBJ1-6; v_call: TRBV11-2
cdr3_nt: TGTGCCAGCAGCCCGGGTGGTAGCAATCAGCCCCAGCATTTT; cdr3_aa: CASSPGGSNQPQHF; clone_size: NA; cdr3_length: 14; d_call: NA; j_call: TRBJ1-5; v_call: TRBV7-2
cdr3_nt: TGTGCCAGCAGCTTAGATCAACTACCCGGCAATGAGCAGTTCTTC; cdr3_aa: CASSLDQLPGNEQFF; clone_size: NA; cdr3_length: 15; d_call: NA; j_call: TRBJ2-1; v_call: TRBV11-2
cdr3_nt: TGTGCCACCAGCGATCTACGCGGCGACAGGGGATATCGGTTCTTC; cdr3_aa: CATSDLRGDRGYRFF; clone_size: NA; cdr3_length: 15; d_call: TRBD1; j_call: TRBJ2-1; v_call: TRBV15
cdr3_nt: TGCAGCGTTGAAGAGCTTGTAAGAGCGGGGGGTTTCACAGATACGCAGTATTTT; cdr3_aa: CSVEELVRAGGFTDTQYF; clone_size: NA; cdr3_length: 18; d_call: TRBD2; j_call: TRBJ2-3; v_call: TRBV29-1
cdr3_nt: TGTGCCAGCAGCTTAGGGGTGGGGCGGACGAACACCGGGGAGCTGTTTTTT; cdr3_aa: CASSLGVGRTNTGELFF; clone_size: few; cdr3_length: 17; d_call: NA; j_call: TRBJ2-2; v_call: TRBV7-2
cdr3_nt: TGTGCCAGCAGTTACAGGGTTGGCTACACCTTC; cdr3_aa: CASSYRVGYTF; clone_size: NA; cdr3_length: 11; d_call: NA; j_call: TRBJ1-2; v_call: TRBV28
cdr3_nt: TGTGCCAGCAGCTTAGCGGGGGGACCTTATTACGAGCAGTACTTC; cdr3_aa: CASSLAGGPYYEQYF; clone_size: few; cdr3_length: 15; d_call: NA; j_call: TRBJ2-7; v_call: TRBV7-9
cdr3_nt: TGTGCCAGCAGCCCCACCAGACAGCTATCTAATGAAAAACTGTTTTTT; cdr3_aa: CASSPTRQLSNEKLFF; clone_size: NA; cdr3_length: 16; d_call: NA; j_call: TRBJ1-4; v_call: TRBV11-2
cdr3_nt: TGCGCCAGCAGCCAAGTTCCAGGGATCCTCTCTGGGGCCAACGTCCTGACTTTC; cdr3_aa: CASSQVPGILSGANVLTF; clone_size: NA; cdr3_length: 18; d_call: NA; j_call: TRBJ2-6; v_call: TRBV4-1
cdr3_nt: TGTGCCAGCAGCCCGAAGGGGCCCTACGAGCAGTACTTC; cdr3_aa: CASSPKGPYEQYF; clone_size: NA; cdr3_length: 13; d_call: NA; j_call: TRBJ2-7; v_call: TRBV7-9
cdr3_nt: TGCAGTGCTAGTCCCCTGTCCGGAGGGGTGAACACTGAAGCTTTCTTT; cdr3_aa: CSASPLSGGVNTEAFF; clone_size: once; cdr3_length: 16; d_call: NA; j_call: TRBJ1-1; v_call: TRBV20-1
cdr3_nt: TGTGCCAGCAGCCCCCTCCGCACAGGGGGCACGAAAGTAATCGAGTGGGATGAGCAGTTCTTC; cdr3_aa: CASSPLRTGGTKVIEWDEQFF; clone_size: NA; cdr3_length: 21; d_call: TRBD1; j_call: TRBJ2-1; v_call: TRBV9
cdr3_nt: TGTGCCAGCACCAGGGGCTTTGGTGAAAAACTGTTTTTT; cdr3_aa: CASTRGFGEKLFF; clone_size: NA; cdr3_length: 13; d_call: NA; j_call: TRBJ1-4; v_call: TRBV25-1
cdr3_nt: TGTGCCAGCGGAACCGCCTCCGGGACAGACCTCCCTGAGCAGTACTTC; cdr3_aa: CASGTASGTDLPEQYF; clone_size: NA; cdr3_length: 16; d_call: TRBD1; j_call: TRBJ2-7; v_call: TRBV7-6
cdr3_nt: TGTGCCAGCAGCTTAGGGACAGGGAACAATGAGCAGTTCTTC; cdr3_aa: CASSLGTGNNEQFF; clone_size: NA; cdr3_length: 14; d_call: TRBD1; j_call: TRBJ2-1; v_call: TRBV7-9
cdr3_nt: TGCGCCAGCAGCTTGGCCGGGGGAAACACTGAAGCTTTCTTT; cdr3_aa: CASSLAGGNTEAFF; clone_size: NA; cdr3_length: 14; d_call: NA; j_call: TRBJ1-1; v_call: TRBV5-1
cdr3_nt: TGTGCCAGCGCAGGGGGCGTGAACACCGGGGAGCTGTTTTTT; cdr3_aa: CASAGGVNTGELFF; clone_size: few; cdr3_length: 14; d_call: TRBD1; j_call: TRBJ2-2; v_call: TRBV6-6
cdr3_nt: TGTGCCAGCAGCCACCCGGGACAGGGAAGCACAGATACGCAGTATTTT; cdr3_aa: CASSHPGQGSTDTQYF; clone_size: NA; cdr3_length: 16; d_call: TRBD1; j_call: TRBJ2-3; v_call: TRBV14
cdr3_nt: TGTGCCAGCAGACCGACAGGGAACGAGCGGTACTTC; cdr3_aa: CASRPTGNERYF; clone_size: NA; cdr3_length: 12; d_call: TRBD1; j_call: TRBJ2-7; v_call: TRBV7-9
cdr3_nt: TGTGCCAGCTCACCAGGTCCCCCGGCGGGGGGTCAGCCCCAGCATTTT; cdr3_aa: CASSPGPPAGGQPQHF; clone_size: NA; cdr3_length: 16; d_call: NA; j_call: TRBJ1-5; v_call: TRBV18
cdr3_nt: TGTGCCAGCAGGGGGACATTACTCACCGGGGAGCTGTTTTTT; cdr3_aa: CASRGTLLTGELFF; clone_size: NA; cdr3_length: 14; d_call: NA; j_call: TRBJ2-2; v_call: TRBV27
cdr3_nt: TGCGCCAGCAGCTTGCATCCGGGAGGAAACACCATATATTTT; cdr3_aa: CASSLHPGGNTIYF; clone_size: NA; cdr3_length: 14; d_call: NA; j_call: TRBJ1-3; v_call: TRBV5-1
cdr3_nt: TGTGCCTTTACCGGGGGGGTTCGGAACACTGAAGCTTTCTTT; cdr3_aa: CAFTGGVRNTEAFF; clone_size: NA; cdr3_length: 14; d_call: NA; j_call: TRBJ1-1; v_call: TRBV7-9
cdr3_nt: TGTGCCAGCAGCCGAACTCAGGGGGCACACGAGCAGTACTTC; cdr3_aa: CASSRTQGAHEQYF; clone_size: NA; cdr3_length: 14; d_call: TRBD1; j_call: TRBJ2-7; v_call: TRBV11-3
cdr3_nt: TGTGCCACCAGTGCTTCGCTAGCGGGAGTAAATGAGCAGTTCTTC; cdr3_aa: CATSASLAGVNEQFF; clone_size: NA; cdr3_length: 15; d_call: TRBD2; j_call: TRBJ2-1; v_call: TRBV24-1
cdr3_nt: TGTGCCAGCTCTCGACTCGGGACAACGTACAATGAGCAGTTCTTC; cdr3_aa: CASSRLGTTYNEQFF; clone_size: NA; cdr3_length: 15; d_call: NA; j_call: TRBJ2-1; v_call: TRBV6-5
cdr3_nt: TGTGCCAGCAGCTTGGAAGCTGGTAATGAAAAACTGTTTTTT; cdr3_aa: CASSLEAGNEKLFF; clone_size: NA; cdr3_length: 14; d_call: NA; j_call: TRBJ1-4; v_call: TRBV5-5
cdr3_nt: TGTGCCAGCTGCCCCCGAGGGAGGAGCACAGATACGCAGTATTTT; cdr3_aa: CASCPRGRSTDTQYF; clone_size: NA; cdr3_length: 15; d_call: NA; j_call: TRBJ2-3; v_call: TRBV11-2
cdr3_nt: TGTGCCACCAGTGATTCCCGCGGGGGGATCGCCGGGGAGCTGTTTTTT; cdr3_aa: CATSDSRGGIAGELFF; clone_size: NA; cdr3_length: 16; d_call: TRBD2; j_call: TRBJ2-2; v_call: TRBV24-1
cdr3_nt: TGTGCCAGCAGTTCACAGGGCACGAACACCGGGGAGCTGTTTTTT; cdr3_aa: CASSSQGTNTGELFF; clone_size: NA; cdr3_length: 15; d_call: NA; j_call: TRBJ2-2; v_call: TRBV6-4
cdr3_nt: TGTGCCAGCAGTCTCCCTCAGGGAGGGCGCTATGAGGGCTACACCTTC; cdr3_aa: CASSLPQGGRYEGYTF; clone_size: NA; cdr3_length: 16; d_call: NA; j_call: TRBJ1-2; v_call: TRBV28
cdr3_nt: TGTGCCAGCAGTCCCCCCGGGTCCTATAATTCACCCCTCCACTTT; cdr3_aa: CASSPPGSYNSPLHF; clone_size: NA; cdr3_length: 15; d_call: NA; j_call: TRBJ1-6; v_call: TRBV28
cdr3_nt: TGTGCCAGCAGATTAGGGGCCGGATTCTCCTACGAGCAGTACTTC; cdr3_aa: CASRLGAGFSYEQYF; clone_size: NA; cdr3_length: 15; d_call: NA; j_call: TRBJ2-7; v_call: TRBV28
cdr3_nt: TGTGCCAGCAGTTATCGGACAGGGGTGTCGGTTGGCTACACCTTC; cdr3_aa: CASSYRTGVSVGYTF; clone_size: NA; cdr3_length: 15; d_call: TRBD1; j_call: TRBJ1-2; v_call: TRBV6-5
cdr3_nt: TGTGCCAGCAGCCAAGGTACGGGCAGGGTTTTCCTATATAGCAATCAGCCCCAGCATTTT; cdr3_aa: CASSQGTGRVFLYSNQPQHF; clone_size: once; cdr3_length: 20; d_call: NA; j_call: TRBJ1-5; v_call: TRBV14
cdr3_nt: TGTGCCACCAGCAGAGATCATGGGACAGGGGATCAGCCCCAGCATTTT; cdr3_aa: CATSRDHGTGDQPQHF; clone_size: few; cdr3_length: 16; d_call: TRBD1; j_call: TRBJ1-5; v_call: TRBV15
cdr3_nt: TGTGCCAGCAGTTCACCCCATATACCGGGGTCTAGCTCCTACAATGAGCAGTTCTTC; cdr3_aa: CASSSPHIPGSSSYNEQFF; clone_size: NA; cdr3_length: 19; d_call: NA; j_call: TRBJ2-1; v_call: TRBV28
cdr3_nt: TGCGCCAGCAGTCCCGACCTAGCGGGAGATACGCAGTATTTT; cdr3_aa: CASSPDLAGDTQYF; clone_size: NA; cdr3_length: 14; d_call: TRBD2; j_call: TRBJ2-3; v_call: TRBV5-1
cdr3_nt: TGTGCCAGCAGGACCCAGGGGGCGAGGGCCTACAATGAGCAGTTCTTC; cdr3_aa: CASRTQGARAYNEQFF; clone_size: NA; cdr3_length: 16; d_call: TRBD1; j_call: TRBJ2-1; v_call: TRBV25-1
cdr3_nt: TGTGCCAGCAGCCGGGACAGGGGCTACGAGCAGTACTTC; cdr3_aa: CASSRDRGYEQYF; clone_size: NA; cdr3_length: 13; d_call: TRBD1; j_call: TRBJ2-7; v_call: TRBV3-1/TRBV3-2
cdr3_nt: TGCAGCGTTGAAGTGCTCACATCTAGCACAGATACGCAGTATTTT; cdr3_aa: CSVEVLTSSTDTQYF; clone_size: NA; cdr3_length: 15; d_call: NA; j_call: TRBJ2-3; v_call: TRBV29-1
cdr3_nt: TGCAGCGTCACCGGGACAGGGGAAACGTACAATGAGCAGTTCTTC; cdr3_aa: CSVTGTGETYNEQFF; clone_size: NA; cdr3_length: 15; d_call: TRBD1; j_call: TRBJ2-1; v_call: TRBV29-1
cdr3_nt: TGCAGTGCTATCCCGACAACTGGCTACACCTTC; cdr3_aa: CSAIPTTGYTF; clone_size: NA; cdr3_length: 11; d_call: NA; j_call: TRBJ1-2; v_call: TRBV20-1
cdr3_nt: TGTGCCAGCGGCAGACAGGCTAGCTCCTATAATTCACCCCTCCACTTT; cdr3_aa: CASGRQASSYNSPLHF; clone_size: few; cdr3_length: 16; d_call: NA; j_call: TRBJ1-6; v_call: TRBV2